These T cell receptor beta chains were read from a single sample in a study of blood T cell repertoires in COVID-19. Profiling relied on immunoSEQ multiplex PCR, and the TCRdb table lists in-frame clones only, not all of them. Of 180,000 or so clones in the sample, around 85% were seen once. The material sequenced was peripheral blood. The source is a woman aged 55-69 years with COVID-19, enrolled during active disease. The CDR3 runs from the conserved cysteine through the conserved F or W. A D gene is named only where the DNA matches it firmly.

d_call	v_call	j_call	cdr3_aa	cdr3_nt
.	TRBV12-5	TRBJ2-5	CVSWEKQYF	TGTGTTTCATGGGAGAAACAGTACTTC
TRBD1	TRBV7-9	TRBJ1-2	CASSLGAGGINYGYTF	TGTGCCAGCAGCTTAGGGGCAGGGGGCATTAACTATGGCTACACCTTC
.	TRBV4-3	TRBJ1-1	CASSQLTGARNTEAFF	TGCGCCAGCAGCCAACTGACCGGAGCTCGGAACACTGAAGCTTTCTTT
.	TRBV2	TRBJ1-4	CASRARTAIEKLFF	TGTGCCAGCAGGGCAAGGACAGCTATTGAAAAACTGTTTTTT
TRBD2	TRBV18	TRBJ2-2	CASSPQGDNSGSRIAGTGELFF	TGTGCCAGCTCACCCCAGGGGGACAATAGCGGGAGCCGAATCGCGGGCACCGGGGAGCTGTTTTTT
TRBD2	TRBV19	TRBJ2-1	CASSPRTSASYNEQFF	TGTGCCAGTAGTCCCCGGACTAGCGCGTCCTACAATGAGCAGTTCTTC
TRBD1	TRBV27	TRBJ2-7	CASSLRPGTGLGQYF	TGTGCCAGCAGCTTGCGCCCCGGGACAGGATTGGGGCAGTACTTC
TRBD1	TRBV11-3	TRBJ2-7	CASTLRGLGSYEQYF	TGTGCCAGCACCTTGAGGGGGCTAGGTTCCTACGAGCAGTACTTC
TRBD1	TRBV28	TRBJ2-5	CASSSPTVRDRGQETQYF	TGTGCCAGCAGTTCTCCAACCGTCCGGGACAGGGGGCAAGAGACCCAGTACTTC
.	TRBV14	TRBJ1-3	CASSQVWISAGPFGNTIYF	TGTGCCAGCAGCCAAGTATGGATATCGGCGGGACCCTTTGGAAACACCATATATTTT
TRBD2	TRBV28	TRBJ2-1	CASSSTATSAHNEQFF	TGTGCCAGCAGTTCTACGGCGACTAGCGCCCACAATGAGCAGTTCTTC